Following are 14 T cell receptor beta chains from one sample sequenced in a study of T cell changes during pregnancy in multiple sclerosis. Using immunoSEQ multiplex PCR, the repertoire was profiled, and TCRdb retains in-frame clones only, with some absent. The table has some 60,000 clones, around 90% seen once. Sequencing was performed on CD4+ T cells from peripheral blood mononuclear cells, taken in the first trimester of pregnancy. These receptors all come from a female donor with multiple sclerosis, enrolled in a pregnancy study.

The chain employs TRBV7-2 and TRBJ1-6; D unclear. Germline loops: CDR1 SGHTA, CDR2 FQGNSA. The ends were cut back, 8 bases at V and 5 bases at J, with 7 bases in the middle. This CDR3 has 12 amino acids. CDR3 bases: TGTGCCAGCGGGCACAATAATTCACCCCTCCACTTT. Its protein product is CASGHNNSPLHF.

This chain joins TRBV5-6 and TRBJ1-5; 7 bases align to TRBD1. In germline, CDR1 is SGHDT, CDR2 YYEEEE. The ends lost 0 bases at V and 4 bases at J; junction bases unmatched: 4. CDR3 size: 15 residues. The CDR3 DNA reads as TGTGCCAGCAGCTTGGGACAGGGAATGAATCAGCCCCAGCATTTT. Translated, it gives CASSLGQGMNQPQHF. The full variable domain, with the rest looked up from reference TRBV5-6 and TRBJ1-5, is DAGVTQSPTHLIKTRGQQVTLRCSPKSGHDTVSWYQQALGQGPQFIFQYYEEEERQRGNFPDRFSGHQFPNYSSELNVNALLLGDSALYLCASSLGQGMNQPQHFGDGTRLSIL.

This chain's CDR3 is CASSLFGTGTDYGYTF. CDR3 DNA: TGTGCCAGCAGCTTATTTGGGACAGGGACTGACTATGGCTACACCTTC. This chain links TRBV7-3 with TRBJ1-2, with TRBD1 matching 9 bases. The germline gives CDR1 SGHTA, CDR2 FQGTGA. Trimming took 2 bases from V and 3 from J; bases not matched to a gene: 7. CDR3 length: 16 amino acids.

This clone is a singleton in its sample. The chain is built from TRBV19 and TRBJ1-5; D ambiguous. The V gene lost 1 base and the J gene lost 6 bases, with 13 bases spanning the gap. The CDR3 length is 15 residues. The germline V gene has CDR1 LNHDA and CDR2 SQIVND (reference sequence). CDR3 DNA sequence: TGTGCCAGTAGTATAGGGCAGGCAGTCCGTCAGCCCCAGCATTTT. Protein sequence: CASSIGQAVRQPQHF.

DNA for the CDR3: TGCAGCGGCGGTAGGGTAGCGGGGGGACAAGAGACCCAGTACTTC. Translation gives CSGGRVAGGQETQYF. The genes are TRBV29-1 and TRBJ2-5; 10 bases are shared with TRBD2. Germline V CDR1 and CDR2: SQVTM, ANQGSEA. V shed 7 bases and J 2 bases; nucleotides not matched to a gene: 10. This CDR3 comprises 15 residues.

V usage is TRBV6-4 and J usage is TRBJ1-1; 8 positions match TRBD1. The CDR3 sequence is 14 residues long. V was clipped by 5 bases and J by 11 bases; unmatched bases: 13. Germline CDR1 MRHNA, CDR2 SNTAGT. CDR3 nucleotides: TGTGCCAGCAGTCCGACAGGGGCCCCGGGGGGTGCTTTCTTT. It translates to CASSPTGAPGGAFF.

The chain carries TRBV14 and TRBJ2-3, with D possibly matching TRBD1 (5 bases). Germline CDR1 SGHDN, CDR2 FVKESK. V lost 3 bases to trimming and J lost 2 bases, with 12 bases between them. This CDR3 is 15 amino acids long. The CDR3 spells CASSQTAINTDTQYF. DNA of the CDR3: TGTGCCAGCAGCCAGACAGCAATCAACACAGATACGCAGTATTTT.

The chain couples TRBV5-4 to TRBJ2-5; tentative D call: TRBD1 (5 bases). The CDR3 contains 14 residues. In germline, CDR1 is SGHNT, CDR2 YYREEE (reference sequence). Trimming pared 1 base from V and 2 bases from J, leaving 9 bases between. DNA for the CDR3: TGTGCCAGCAGCTTGCAGGACACTCAAGAGACCCAGTACTTC. This encodes CASSLQDTQETQYF.

This clone has only a few counts. This rearrangement joins TRBV5-1 to TRBJ2-1; TRBD2 matches 8 bases. Germline CDR1 reads SGHRS; CDR2 reads YFSETQ. This CDR3 contains 14 residues. With 4 bases clipped from V and 6 bases from J, the junction kept 6 bases outside the gene matches. CDR3 coding DNA: TGCGCCAGCAGCCCCGGGGGGGCGTCCAATGAGCAGTTCTTC. Its protein is CASSPGGASNEQFF.

This sequence joins TRBV9 and TRBJ2-1; TRBD1 might be the D (6 bases). The CDR3 has 17 amino acids. V dropped 4 bases and J dropped 0 bases, with 17 bases sitting between them. In germline, CDR1 is SGDLS, CDR2 YYNGEE. The CDR3 sequence: CASSFLGQFSSYNEQFF. The CDR3 DNA is TGTGCCAGCAGCTTCTTAGGACAGTTTTCCTCCTACAATGAGCAGTTCTTC.

This clone was seen only a few times. This chain links TRBV2 with TRBJ1-2; a weak D match, TRBD1 (5 bases). CDR3 length: 13 residues. Germline V gene sequence: CDR1 SNHLY, CDR2 FYNNEI. V was pared by 8 bases and J by 8 bases, with 18 bases between. The chain's CDR3 is CASLLSGSEGYTF. In DNA, the CDR3 is TGTGCCAGCCTCTTATCAGGGTCAGAGGGCTACACCTTC.

V and J are TRBV6-6 and TRBJ2-1; 8 bases match TRBD1. The ends lost 6 bases at V and 9 bases at J; junction bases unmatched: 10. This CDR3 has 14 residues. Germline V CDR1 and CDR2: MNHNY, SVGAGI (reference sequence). The DNA of the CDR3 is TGTGCCAGCAGGGGCAGGGGGCAGACCGGTGAGCAGTTCTTC. Its protein product is CASRGRGQTGEQFF.

The CDR3 sequence: CASSSLMGGVSTDTQYF. The DNA of the CDR3 is TGCGCCAGCAGCTCCCTCATGGGGGGGGTTAGCACAGATACGCAGTATTTT. V and J are TRBV5-1 and TRBJ2-3; 7 bases are shared with TRBD2. CDR3 length: 17 residues. With V trimmed by 3 bases and J by 0 bases, 10 bases remained unmatched. From germline, CDR1 is SGHRS and CDR2 YFSETQ.

V gene TRBV4-3 combines with J gene TRBJ2-5; TRBD1 matches at 7 bases. The CDR3 contains 15 residues. Germline CDR1 reads LGHNA; CDR2 reads YSLEER. Germline trimming cut 2 bases from V and 0 bases from J; bases unmatched to any gene: 3. The CDR3, as DNA: TGCGCCAGCAGCCAAAAAACAGGGGACCAAGAGACCCAGTACTTC. Translation gives CASSQKTGDQETQYF.